The 14 T cell receptor beta chains given below trace back to one sample, sequenced in a study of regulatory T cells in long-lasting Graves disease. CDR3 regions were amplified by Arm-PCR using iRepertoire HTBI primers to build TCR beta libraries. TCRdb fed the multiplex PCR reads into MiXCR, producing one record per CDR3 protein. The sample records around 430,000 distinct CDR3 sequences, 20% to 25% being singletons. Time point here: persistent/refractory GD, antithyroid drugs over 5 years with positive TRAb. After RNA was extracted from PBMCs, the TCR library was made from it. Sequences were derived from peripheral blood mononuclear cells (PBMCs), sampled when the disease was refractory, from a patient treated with antithyroid drugs. Receptors originate from a female donor with Graves disease.

The table lists this clonotype with many counts. V usage is TRBV6-1 and J usage is TRBJ2-7; no clear D gene. This CDR3 spans 11 amino acids. Trimming pared 5 bases from V and 7 bases from J, leaving 9 bases between. CDR1 and CDR2 from the germline V gene are MNHNS and SASEGT. CDR3: CASSRSWEQYF. The CDR3 DNA follows: TGTGCCAGCAGTCGATCGTGGGAGCAGTACTTC.

The gene calls are TRBV3-1 and TRBJ2-7; 9 bases are shared with TRBD2. The length of the CDR3 is 14 residues. V dropped 5 bases and J dropped 6; count of bases not matched to a gene: 8. The germline V gene encodes CDR1 LGHDT and CDR2 YNNKEL (reference sequence). The CDR3, as DNA: TGTGCCAGCAGCTTTCTTAGCGGGGGAGGCGAGCAGTACTTC. This codes for CASSFLSGGGEQYF.

This clonotype was recorded a few times. The chain has TRBV3-1 and TRBJ2-5; 7 bases match TRBD1. V was pared by 0 bases and J by 5 bases, with 3 bases of the junction left unmatched. This CDR3 has 14 residues. Germline CDR1 reads LGHDT; CDR2 reads YNNKEL (reference sequence). In DNA form, the CDR3 reads TGTGCCAGCAGCCAAGAGGGACAGATGGAGACCCAGTACTTC. This codes for CASSQEGQMETQYF.

This clonotype was detected ten times or more. This sequence joins TRBV7-3 and TRBJ1-2; D possibly corresponds to TRBD1 (6 bases). CDR3 length: 15 amino acids. Deletions cut 5 bases from V and 0 bases from J, with 13 bases between. Germline-derived CDR1 and CDR2 are SGHTA and FQGTGA. The CDR3 sequence is CASSRGTTANYGYTF. In DNA form, the CDR3 reads TGTGCCAGCAGCCGGGGGACAACAGCTAACTATGGCTACACCTTC.

This clonotype occurred a few times. The chain is built from TRBV19 and TRBJ2-6; 8 bases map to TRBD1. The junction had 6 bases not matched to a gene; V was cut back by 6 bases and J by 2 bases. This CDR3 contains 16 residues. CDR1 is LNHDA, CDR2 SQIVND, per germline (reference sequence). The CDR3 coding sequence is TGTGCCAGTAGGGAGACAGGGGTCGCTGGGGCCAACGTCCTGACTTTC. Protein: CASRETGVAGANVLTF.

This sequence joins TRBV7-2 and TRBJ2-7, with 7 bases that match TRBD1. The CDR3 is 16 amino acids. V trimming: 3 bases; J trimming: 4 bases; junction bases outside the gene matches: 12. Germline V gives CDR1 SGHTA, CDR2 FQGNSA. CDR3 in DNA: TGTGCCAGCAGCTTTTCTTCCGGGACAGCTACTTACGAGCAGTACTTC. It yields the protein CASSFSSGTATYEQYF.

This clonotype was detected a few times. The chain uses TRBV7-2 and TRBJ2-1; D perhaps matches TRBD1 (5 bases). Looked up from germline, CDR1 is SGHTA and CDR2 is FQGNSA. The CDR3 has 12 amino acids. Trimming left V 4 bases short and J 8 bases short, with 9 bases between. CDR3 amino acids: CASSSQGYEQFF. The DNA for the CDR3 is TGTGCCAGCAGCTCCCAGGGTTATGAGCAGTTCTTC.

In this sample, this clonotype turned up many times. This chain connects TRBV28 to TRBJ1-5; weak D call: TRBD1 (5 bases). Germline V gene sequence: CDR1 MDHEN, CDR2 SYDVKM. V lost 7 bases and J lost 0, with 19 bases in between. The CDR3 covers 17 residues. CDR3 residues: CASTVRGRNYSNQPQHF. CDR3 coding DNA: TGTGCCAGCACCGTAAGGGGCAGGAATTATAGCAATCAGCCCCAGCATTTT.

In its sample, this clonotype was seen a few times. The V gene is TRBV5-1, the J gene TRBJ1-4, with D unclear. The germline V gene has CDR1 SGHRS and CDR2 YFSETQ. V was cut by 7 bases and J by 0 bases, with 13 bases left in between. This CDR3 has 15 residues. The CDR3 here is CASSRSPTTNEKLFF. For the CDR3, the DNA is TGCGCCAGCTCCCGGAGCCCCACAACTAATGAAAAACTGTTTTTT.

There are a few counts of this clonotype. This chain uses TRBV20-1 with TRBJ2-7, with TRBD1 identical over 9 bases. Germline V gene data show CDR1 as DFQATT and CDR2 as SNEGSKA (reference sequence). The CDR3 contains 18 residues. Trimming took 0 bases from V and 0 from J; bases not matched to a gene: 12. CDR3 coding DNA: TGCAGTGCTAGAGATCTCGGACAGGGGATCCCCCTCTCCTACGAGCAGTACTTC. Its translation is CSARDLGQGIPLSYEQYF.

This clonotype has just a few counts. V and J are TRBV7-9 and TRBJ1-6, with 9 bases matching TRBD1. From germline, CDR1 is SEHNR and CDR2 FQNEAQ (reference sequence). The V and J ends lost 6 bases and 7 bases, in that order; junction bases with no gene match: 4. The CDR3 is made up of 14 amino acids. The CDR3 spells CASSPTGGNSPLHF. CDR3 DNA: TGTGCCAGCAGTCCTACAGGGGGCAATTCACCCCTCCACTTT.

CDR3 nucleotide sequence: TGCGCCAGCAGCAAAGCGGGAGCGGGGGGAGAGACCCAGTACTTC. Protein: CASSKAGAGGETQYF. The chain couples TRBV5-1 to TRBJ2-5; TRBD2 matches at 9 bases. Germline V gene lookup returns CDR1 SGHRS and CDR2 YFSETQ. CDR3 size: 15 residues. The V gene end was trimmed by 4 bases and the J gene end by 4 bases; junction bases not matched to a gene: 8.

CDR3 residues: CASSFGDRGPNSYEQYF. CDR3 sequence (DNA): TGCGCCAGCAGCTTTGGGGACAGGGGACCCAACTCCTACGAGCAGTACTTC. The chain has TRBV5-1 and TRBJ2-7; 10 positions match TRBD1. Per the germline V gene, CDR1 is SGHRS and CDR2 is YFSETQ. Trimming took 2 bases from V and 0 from J; bases not matched to a gene: 8. The CDR3 sequence is 17 residues long.

As for this clonotype: The DNA is left out, because the CDR3 cannot be placed on it with certainty; the CDR3 is given as TCRdb lists it. The chain is built from TRBV7-2 and TRBJ2-5; TRBD2, the table's D call, was not compared with the DNA. The length of the CDR3 is 19 amino acids, counting both ends. Looked up from germline, CDR1 is SGHTA and CDR2 is FQGNSA. Here the CDR3 reads CASSFYICSATLAGETQYF.